Below are 19 T cell receptor beta chains sequenced from a single sample in a study of blood T cells in healthy people across ages. Sample-barcoded 5' priming and a J-beta primer mix drove a second PCR of roughly 7 to 11 cycles. TCRdb fed the 5' RACE reads into MiXCR, producing one record per CDR3 protein. The top ten hold under 30% of the sample, which has 1.5 million to 2 million distinct CDR3 sequences, around 42% seen once. The sample was blood. The receptor set was obtained from a human donor in good health.

The rearrangement uses TRBV7-3 and TRBJ1-1; possible D gene TRBD1, 5 bases. Germline V gene sequence: CDR1 SGHTA, CDR2 FQGTGA. V lost 5 bases, J lost 7 bases, and 14 bases lay in between. CDR3 length equals 13 residues. In DNA form, the CDR3 reads TGTGCCAGCAGCCCTCGGTCGGGGGGTGAAGCTTTCTTT. As protein: CASSPRSGGEAFF.

This chain joins TRBV12-3 or TRBV12-4 and TRBJ2-1; D possibly corresponds to TRBD1 (7 bases). With 6 bases removed from V and 1 base from J, the gap between germline ends came to 13 bases. This CDR3 region has 15 residues. The CDR3 reads CASSKGAGSYNEQFF. The DNA of the CDR3 is TGTGCCAGCAGCAAGGGGGCGGGGTCCTACAATGAGCAGTTCTTC.

The chain recombines TRBV2 with TRBJ2-1, with D perhaps matching TRBD2 (6 bases). The J call may be mistaken, given a closer DNA end match to TRBJ2-7. The CDR3 runs to 17 residues. Germline V gene sequence: CDR1 SNHLY, CDR2 FYNNEI. The DNA of the CDR3 is TGTGCCAGCAAGTCTGGCACAACAGCGGGTCCTTACTACGAGCAGTACTTC. Amino acids: CASKSGTTAGPYYEQYF.

This chain connects TRBV14 to TRBJ2-7, with a possible D match to TRBD2 (6 bases). Near its end, the DNA agrees better with TRBJ2-5, so the J call may be wrong. The CDR3 length is 15 residues. Germline V gene lookup returns CDR1 SGHDN and CDR2 FVKESK. CDR3 in amino acids: CASSQVRRGGETQYF. As DNA, the CDR3 is TGTGCCAGCAGCCAAGTCCGCCGGGGAGGAGAGACCCAGTACTTC.

The chain is built from TRBV19 and TRBJ2-4; TRBD2 is a possible D gene (5 bases). The DNA end is more similar to TRBJ2-7, so the J call may be wrong. In germline, CDR1 is LNHDA, CDR2 SQIVND (reference sequence). This CDR3 has 13 residues. This CDR3 reads CASTNTGTYEQYF. The CDR3 nucleotides are TGTGCCAGTACCAATACGGGGACCTACGAGCAGTACTTC.

This chain uses TRBV10-3 with TRBJ1-2; no reliable D call. The CDR3 is 12 residues long. Germline V gene sequence: CDR1 ENHRY, CDR2 SYGVKD. V lost 5 bases and J lost 4, with 8 bases in between. The CDR3 loop reads CAISLDRYGYTF. The DNA of the CDR3 is TGTGCCATCAGTCTTGACCGCTATGGCTACACCTTC.

V is TRBV7-2 and J is TRBJ2-3, with TRBD2 matching over 13 bases. CDR3 length: 14 amino acids. Germline values: CDR1 SGHTA, CDR2 FQGNSA. V shed 5 bases and J 10 bases; nucleotides not matched to a gene: 6. The CDR3 reads CASSLGLAGWSQYF. The CDR3 DNA reads TGTGCCAGCAGCCTGGGACTAGCGGGGTGGTCGCAGTATTTT.

This chain connects TRBV6-2 or TRBV6-3 to TRBJ2-5; the match to TRBD2 covers 10 bases. The junction had 20 bases not matched to a gene; V was cut back by 2 bases and J by 11 bases. CDR1 and CDR2 (germline): MNHEY, SVGEGT. CDR3 length: 18 residues. The CDR3 sequence is CASSYPLTSGLGRNEQYF. CDR3 nucleotides: TGTGCCAGCAGTTACCCACTGACTAGCGGGCTAGGGAGGAATGAGCAGTACTTC.

The gene calls are TRBV5-4 and TRBJ2-3; 10 nucleotides agree with TRBD1. The ends lost 7 bases at V and 7 bases at J; junction bases unmatched: 12. The CDR3 contains 15 residues. CDR1 and CDR2 from the germline V gene are SGHNT and YYREEE (reference sequence). DNA for the CDR3: TGTGCCAGCCGCCGGGACAGGGGATTGTTCAATACGCAGTATTTT. Residues: CASRRDRGLFNTQYF.

This chain connects TRBV7-2 to TRBJ2-5; D might be TRBD2 (6 bases). Trimming shortened V by 5 bases and J by 6 bases, and 19 bases separated the two germline ends. This CDR3 comprises 15 residues. Germline lookup yields CDR1 SGHTA and CDR2 FQGNSA. The CDR3 here is CASSPSFGLPKTQYF. The CDR3 DNA reads as TGTGCCAGCAGCCCCTCCTTCGGACTACCCAAGACCCAGTACTTC.

In regard to this clonotype: At one end, the junction sequence differs from germline, possibly due to a read error. The chain uses TRBV11-1 and TRBJ2-1; no firm D call. CDR1 is SGHAT and CDR2 is FQDESV in the germline V gene (reference sequence). CDR3 length equals 12 residues. The CDR3: CASRKDTNEQFF. For the CDR3, the DNA is TGTGCTAGCAGAAAAGACACGAATGAGCAGTTCTTC.

This clonotype has only a few counts. The DNA for the CDR3 is TGTGCCAGCAGCCAAGTTCATACCGCACCTAGCGGGGGGTACCAAGAGACCCAGTACTTC. It is translated as CASSQVHTAPSGGYQETQYF. The rearrangement links TRBV4-2 to TRBJ2-5; 11 nucleotides match TRBD2. The CDR3 is 20 residues long. After removal of 1 base from V and 0 bases from J, the junction contained 13 bases not matched to a gene. The germline V gene has CDR1 LGHNA and CDR2 YNFKEQ.

This chain connects TRBV9 to TRBJ2-1; TRBD2 aligns across 9 bases. The CDR3 totals 15 residues. The germline V gene has CDR1 SGDLS and CDR2 YYNGEE. Trimming at V came to 1 base and at J to 7 bases, leaving 6 bases not matched to a gene. The CDR3 protein is CASSVFAGGPNEQFF. In DNA form, the CDR3 reads TGTGCCAGCAGCGTATTTGCGGGGGGGCCGAATGAGCAGTTCTTC.

This clonotype was detected a few times. The chain uses TRBV5-1 and TRBJ2-1; D is possibly TRBD1 (5 bases). This CDR3 has 13 amino acids. Trimming removed 7 bases from V and 7 bases from J, with 15 bases in between. The germline V gene has CDR1 SGHRS and CDR2 YFSETQ. The CDR3, as DNA: TGCGCCAGCTCCCCGGATGGGGCGAATGAGCAGTTCTTC. Translated, it gives CASSPDGANEQFF.

The chain links TRBV12-3 or TRBV12-4 to TRBJ2-3, with a weak D call TRBD2 (5 bases). The CDR3 runs to 14 residues. Trimming stripped 3 bases from V and 6 bases from J, with 13 bases between. The CDR3 DNA reads TGTGCCAGCAGTTTGAGGGCCCTGGGGGATACGCAGTATTTT. Translation: CASSLRALGDTQYF.

This clonotype was seen a few times. The chain is built from TRBV12-3 or TRBV12-4 and TRBJ2-7; TRBD1 aligns across 9 bases. The CDR3 loop spans 14 amino acids. V was pared by 6 bases and J by 5 bases, with 8 bases of the junction left unmatched. The CDR3: CASRAGTGINEQYF. CDR3 in DNA: TGTGCCAGCAGAGCCGGGACAGGGATAAACGAGCAGTACTTC.

The rearrangement joins TRBV5-1 to TRBJ1-4, with D perhaps matching TRBD1 (6 bases). Germline-derived CDR1 and CDR2 are SGHRS and YFSETQ. The CDR3 is 14 residues long. Trimming left V 0 bases short and J 6 bases short, with 9 bases between. CDR3 in DNA: TGCGCCAGCAGCTTGGAGGGGGGAGATGAAAAACTGTTTTTT. This encodes CASSLEGGDEKLFF.

This clonotype was seen ten or more times. The chain uses TRBV29-1 and TRBJ2-7, with no clear D. This CDR3 has 15 residues. V was clipped by 3 bases and J by 7 bases, with 22 bases between them. From germline, CDR1 is SQVTM and CDR2 ANQGSEA. CDR3 amino acids: CSVEGSRRDLREQYF. DNA of the CDR3: TGCAGCGTTGAGGGTAGCCGACGCGATCTACGAGAGCAGTACTTC.

This clonotype showed up many times. V usage is TRBV7-2 and J usage is TRBJ2-5; 7 bases align to TRBD1. With the DNA end fitting TRBJ2-7 better, the J assignment may be wrong. This CDR3 is 12 amino acids long. Per germline, CDR1 SGHTA and CDR2 FQGNSA. CDR3 in amino acids: CASSSRTGEQYF. CDR3 coding DNA: TGTGCCAGCAGCTCTCGGACAGGCGAGCAGTACTTC.